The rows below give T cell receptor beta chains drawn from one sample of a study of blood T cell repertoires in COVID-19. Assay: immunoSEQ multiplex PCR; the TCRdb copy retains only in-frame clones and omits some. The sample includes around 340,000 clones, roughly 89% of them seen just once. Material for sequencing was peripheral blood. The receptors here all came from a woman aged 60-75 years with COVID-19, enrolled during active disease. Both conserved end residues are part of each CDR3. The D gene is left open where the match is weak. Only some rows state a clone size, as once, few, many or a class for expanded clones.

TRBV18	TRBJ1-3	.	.	TGTGCCAGCTCGGAGGATTCTGGAAACACCATATATTTT	CASSEDSGNTIYF
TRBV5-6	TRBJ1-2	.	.	TGTGCCAGCAGCGTGGACAGCTATGGCTACACCTTC	CASSVDSYGYTF
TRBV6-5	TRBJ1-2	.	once	TGTGCCAGCAGTTACCCTGGGGCAGGCTATGGCTACACCTTC	CASSYPGAGYGYTF
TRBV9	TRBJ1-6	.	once	TGTGCCAGCAGCGTCGGGGGCGGTCGGGGGGCCTCCTATAATTCACCCCTCCACTTT	CASSVGGGRGASYNSPLHF
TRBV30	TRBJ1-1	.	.	TGTGCCTGGAGCCTTTATCCGAACACTGAAGCTTTCTTT	CAWSLYPNTEAFF
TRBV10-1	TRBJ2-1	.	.	TGCGCCAGCAGTGTCGTCCGGGATTCGGGTGAGCAGTTCTTC	CASSVVRDSGEQFF
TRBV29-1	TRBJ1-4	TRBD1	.	TGCAGCGTTGGACAGGGCAATGAAAAACTGTTTTTT	CSVGQGNEKLFF
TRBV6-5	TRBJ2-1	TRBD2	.	TGTGCCAGCAGACTACTAGCGGGGGGCAGGGATGAGCAGTTCTTC	CASRLLAGGRDEQFF
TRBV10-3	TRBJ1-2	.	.	TGTGCCATCAGTGAGGGGGGCAGGGGAAGGTACTATGGCTACACCTTC	CAISEGGRGRYYGYTF
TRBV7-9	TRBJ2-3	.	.	TGTGCCAGCAGCTCGACAGCAGATACGCAGTATTTT	CASSSTADTQYF
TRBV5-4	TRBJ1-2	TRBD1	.	TGTGCCAGCAGCGCCCGGGACAGAAGAGCCTATGGCTACACCTTC	CASSARDRRAYGYTF
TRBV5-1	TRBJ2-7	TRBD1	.	TGCGCCAGCACCAGAGGGGACAGGCGCGAGCAGTACTTC	CASTRGDRREQYF
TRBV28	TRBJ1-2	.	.	TGTGCCAGCAGTGACGCCAGGGTCCCGTATGGCTACACCTTC	CASSDARVPYGYTF
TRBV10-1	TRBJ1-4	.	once	TGCGCCACCGACGGGACACCTCTGTTTTTT	CATDGTPLFF
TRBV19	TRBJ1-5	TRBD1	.	TGTGCCAGTAGTAACCGGGGACAGGGGCTACCCTTTAGCAATCAGCCCCAGCATTTT	CASSNRGQGLPFSNQPQHF
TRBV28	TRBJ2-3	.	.	TGTGCGACCTCATTGACAGGTACGCAGTATTTT	CATSLTGTQYF
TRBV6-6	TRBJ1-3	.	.	TGTGCCAGCAGGGACATAGGGGCTGGAAACACCATATATTTT	CASRDIGAGNTIYF
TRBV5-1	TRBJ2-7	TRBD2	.	TGCGCCAGCAGCTCGGGAGGGTGGGAGCAGTACTTC	CASSSGGWEQYF
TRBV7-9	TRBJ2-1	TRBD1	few	TGTGCCAGCAGCTCCAATACCGGGACAGGGGGGTACAATGAGCAGTTCTTC	CASSSNTGTGGYNEQFF
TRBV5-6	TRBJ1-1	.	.	TGTGCCAGCAGCTTTTATGGGGCCGCGTACGCTTTCTTT	CASSFYGAAYAFF
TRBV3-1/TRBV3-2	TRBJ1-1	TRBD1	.	TGTGCCAGCAACAACAGGGGTCGTGGCACTGAAGCTTTCTTT	CASNNRGRGTEAFF
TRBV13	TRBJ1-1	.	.	TGTGCCAGCAGCTTGGGGGCCGATTTTAACACTGAAGCTTTCTTT	CASSLGADFNTEAFF
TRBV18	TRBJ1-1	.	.	TGTGCCAGCTCCCCTAGTCAGGGAAACACTGAAGCTTTCTTT	CASSPSQGNTEAFF
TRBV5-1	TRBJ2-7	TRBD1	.	TGCGCCAGCAGGGGACAGGGGGCCCACGAGCAGTACTTC	CASRGQGAHEQYF
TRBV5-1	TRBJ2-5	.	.	TGCGCCAGCAGCGAAGGAGGAGAGACCCAGTACTTC	CASSEGGETQYF
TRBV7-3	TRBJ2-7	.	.	TGTGCCAGCAGCCCTGGGTGGGGCGTCGAGCAGTACTTC	CASSPGWGVEQYF
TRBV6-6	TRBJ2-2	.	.	TGTGCCAGCAGTTACTTCAGGGGGGACACCGGGGAGCTGTTTTTT	CASSYFRGDTGELFF
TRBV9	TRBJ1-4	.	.	TGTGCCAGCAGCGTAGGGACAGCAACTAATGAAAAACTGTTTTTT	CASSVGTATNEKLFF
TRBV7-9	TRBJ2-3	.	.	TGTGCCAGCAGAGGAACAGACAATACGCAGTATTTT	CASRGTDNTQYF
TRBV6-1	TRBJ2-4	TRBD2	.	TGTGCCAGCAGTGAAAACGACCTAGCGGGGGGGCCTAGAAACATTCAGTACTTC	CASSENDLAGGPRNIQYF
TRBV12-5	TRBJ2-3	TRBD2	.	TGTGCTAGTGGGCTCGGACTAGCGGGCGGGAGCACAGATACGCAGTATTTT	CASGLGLAGGSTDTQYF
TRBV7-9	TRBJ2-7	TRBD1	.	TGTGCCAGCAGCTTGACAGGGGGCGGTTACGAGCAGTACTTC	CASSLTGGGYEQYF
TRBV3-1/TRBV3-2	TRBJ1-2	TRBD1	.	TGTGCCAGCAGCCGCCCGACAGGGTGGGGCTACACCTTC	CASSRPTGWGYTF
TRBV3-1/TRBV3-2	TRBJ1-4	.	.	TGTGCCAGCAGTCACTTCCGGGCTCGACAACGGGAAAACGACGAAAAACTGTTTTTT	CASSHFRARQRENDEKLFF
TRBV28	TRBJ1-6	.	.	TGTGCCAGCAGTACAGTCCTCATGCCCCTCCACTTT	CASSTVLMPLHF
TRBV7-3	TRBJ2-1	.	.	TGTGCCAGCAGCTTATATAGTCCTCCCTACAATGAGCAGTTCTTC	CASSLYSPPYNEQFF
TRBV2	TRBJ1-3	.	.	TGTGCCAGCAGTTCCCACAGGGCCCTCTCTGGAAACACCATATATTTT	CASSSHRALSGNTIYF
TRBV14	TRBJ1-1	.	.	TGTGCCAGCAGCCTAGGGGGACCGAACACTGAAGCTTTCTTT	CASSLGGPNTEAFF
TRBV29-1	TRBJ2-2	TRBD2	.	TGCAGCGTTCGTAGCGGGGGGAACACCGGGGAGCTGTTTTTT	CSVRSGGNTGELFF
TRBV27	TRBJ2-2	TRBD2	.	TGTGCCAGCAGTTCACCTGGGACTAGCGGGGGTATCACCGGGGAGCTGTTTTTT	CASSSPGTSGGITGELFF
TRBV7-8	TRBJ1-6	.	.	TGTGCCAGCAGCTCCCAGCTGATGCGGGGGAGCTCCTATAATTCACCCCTCCACTTT	CASSSQLMRGSSYNSPLHF
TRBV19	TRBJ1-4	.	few	TGTGCCAGTAGTTCCACAGGAAAACTGTTTTTT	CASSSTGKLFF
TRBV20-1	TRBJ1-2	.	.	TGCAGTGTTGCCCGGACATCCGGCTACACCTTC	CSVARTSGYTF
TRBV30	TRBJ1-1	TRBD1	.	TGTGCCTTCCCCCGGACAGGGGGCATGAACACTGAAGCTTTCTTT	CAFPRTGGMNTEAFF
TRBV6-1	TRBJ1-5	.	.	TGTGCCAGCAGTGAGCAGGGGACTCAGCCCCAGCATTTT	CASSEQGTQPQHF
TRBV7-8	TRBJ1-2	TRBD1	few	TGTGCCAGCAGCCCTCGGACAGGGACGAACTATGGCTACACCTTC	CASSPRTGTNYGYTF
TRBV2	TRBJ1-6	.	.	TGTGCCAGCAAGGAACAGGGAAAAAATAATTCACCCCTCCACTTT	CASKEQGKNNSPLHF
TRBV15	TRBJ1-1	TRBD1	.	TGTGCCACCAGCGGGGACAGGGCGAACACTGAAGCTTTCTTT	CATSGDRANTEAFF
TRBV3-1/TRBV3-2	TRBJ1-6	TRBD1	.	TGTGCCAGCAGCCCGCCCCGGACAGGGGGGCATTCACCCCTCCACTTT	CASSPPRTGGHSPLHF
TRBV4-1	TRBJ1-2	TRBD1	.	TGCGCCAGCAGCCAAGGGGACAGGGGGTCCTATGGCTACACCTTC	CASSQGDRGSYGYTF